This entry lists 26 T cell receptor beta chains sequenced from one sample in a study of human T cells and chemical hapten exposure. Noted time point: patch test 3, about 24 weeks after DPC sensitization. Sample treatment: therapeutic diphenylcyclopropenone sensitization with weekly scalp DPC. One entry per CDR3 protein, called by TCRdb with MiXCR from the RACE reads. Of tens of thousands of distinct CDR3 sequences in the sample, roughly 13% were seen once. Sequenced here: whole blood, sampled in connection with sensitization to the hapten diphenylcyclopropenone (DPC). Receptors originate from a woman aged 45-59 years with alopecia areata. Some clones in this sample may be carry-over from other donors' samples.

This clonotype has a handful of counts. J is TRBJ2-1 and V is TRBV10-2; tentatively, D is TRBD1 (6 bases). CDR1 is WSHSY and CDR2 is SAAADI in the germline V gene. The V end was cut by 5 bases, the J end by 7 bases, with 15 bases between. CDR3 length: 14 residues. CDR3 in amino acids: CASSPINRANEQFF. CDR3 coding DNA: TGCGCCAGCAGTCCCATCAACAGGGCAAATGAGCAGTTCTTC.

This clonotype was detected only a few times. The rearrangement uses TRBV20-1 and TRBJ2-5, with D unresolved. V lost 1 base and J 2 bases, leaving 14 bases between the germline ends. The CDR3 loop spans 15 amino acids. CDR1 is DFQATT, CDR2 SNEGSKA, per germline (reference sequence). CDR3 protein: CSARVGNIPQETQYF. DNA for the CDR3: TGCAGTGCTAGAGTGGGCAATATCCCTCAAGAGACCCAGTACTTC.

This clonotype occurred many times. The V and J genes are TRBV28 and TRBJ1-1; 8 bases fit TRBD1. CDR3 size: 15 residues. Trimming at V came to 7 bases and at J to 5 bases, leaving 12 bases not matched to a gene. Germline values: CDR1 MDHEN, CDR2 SYDVKM. The CDR3 nucleotides read TGTGCCAGCATAAACAGGGGGGAAAAGAGGACTGAAGCTTTCTTT. This translates into CASINRGEKRTEAFF.

Worth noting for this clonotype: This may be a read error: a much more frequent sequence differs by one nucleotide. This chain links TRBV2 with TRBJ1-2; TRBD1 might be the D (6 bases). V lost 6 bases and J lost 4, with 21 bases in between. Germline CDR1 is SNHLY and CDR2 is FYNNEI. CDR3 size: 16 residues. CDR3 nucleotide sequence: TGTGCCAGCAGCCTACGGGCCGGGACATGCCGCTATGGCTACACCTTC. It specifies CASSLRAGTCRYGYTF.

This clonotype has more than one count but fewer than ten. The rearrangement joins TRBV7-2 to TRBJ2-7, with 8 bases aligning to TRBD1. Trimming cost V 5 bases and J 2 bases; bases outside gene matches: 5. Germline V CDR1 and CDR2: SGHTA, FQGNSA. The CDR3 loop spans 14 amino acids. The CDR3 DNA is TGTGCCAGCAGCGCTTGGACAGGGACCTACGAGCAGTACTTC. Encoded protein: CASSAWTGTYEQYF.

In its sample, this clonotype was seen many times. The genes are TRBV27 and TRBJ2-6; unclear D gene. The CDR3 length is 15 residues. The ends were cut back, 3 bases at V and 2 bases at J, with 8 bases in the middle. Germline CDR1 and CDR2: MNHEY and SMNVEV (reference sequence). CDR3 DNA sequence: TGTGCCAGCAGTTTGTTAGTTGCTGGGGCCAACGTCCTGACTTTC. Amino acid sequence: CASSLLVAGANVLTF.

This clonotype was counted a few times. This chain connects TRBV25-1 to TRBJ2-5; D is uncertain. The germline V gene encodes CDR1 MGHDK and CDR2 SYGVNS. The CDR3 spans 14 residues. V shed 0 bases and J shed 4 bases, with 9 bases lying between them. The CDR3 protein is CASSEYRAPETQYF. The CDR3 coding sequence is TGTGCCAGCAGTGAATATCGAGCCCCAGAGACCCAGTACTTC. The full variable domain, in which reference TRBV25-1 and TRBJ2-5 provide the parts outside the CDR3, is EADIYQTPRYLVIGTGKKITLECSQTMGHDKMYWYQQDPGMELHLIHYSYGVNSTEKGDLSSESTVSRIRTEHFPLTLESARPSHTSQYLCASSEYRAPETQYFGPGTRLLVL.

This clonotype came up many times. The J gene is TRBJ2-7, the V gene TRBV12-3 or TRBV12-4; 8 bases match TRBD1. The length of the CDR3 is 14 residues. V lost 7 bases, J lost 10 bases, and 15 bases stayed unmatched. The CDR3 spells CASTRRGQGDEQYF. The CDR3 nucleotides are TGTGCCAGCACTCGAAGAGGACAGGGTGATGAACAGTACTTC.

This chain uses TRBV3-1 with TRBJ2-7; TRBD2 might be the D (6 bases). V lost 4 bases to trimming and J lost 5 bases, with 21 bases between them. The CDR3 runs to 16 residues. CDR1 is LGHDT, CDR2 YNNKEL, per germline (reference sequence). CDR3 in DNA: TGTGCCAGCAGCCCTTGGGGACTCGCGGAGGGCCACGAGCAGTACTTC. It translates to CASSPWGLAEGHEQYF.

This clonotype was detected only a few times. The chain is built from TRBV9 and TRBJ2-7, with D tentatively TRBD2 (5 bases). Germline V gives CDR1 SGDLS, CDR2 YYNGEE. Trimming stripped 0 bases from V and 2 bases from J, with 9 bases between. The CDR3 runs 14 residues. CDR3 residues: CASSVGAGAYEQYF. The CDR3 DNA reads TGTGCCAGCAGCGTAGGGGCGGGCGCCTACGAGCAGTACTTC. The full variable domain, completed using reference TRBV9 and TRBJ2-7, is DSGVTQTPKHLITATGQRVTLRCSPRSGDLSVYWYQQSLDQGLQFLIQYYNGEERAKGNILERFSAQQFPDLHSELNLSSLELGDSALYFCASSVGAGAYEQYFGPGTRLTVT.

This clonotype appeared a few times. The chain couples TRBV30 to TRBJ2-7; maybe TRBD1 (6 bases). The CDR3 sequence is 12 residues long. Germline V lookup: CDR1 GTSNPN, CDR2 SVGIG (reference sequence). Trimming pared 1 base from V and 3 bases from J, leaving 7 bases between. The CDR3 DNA is TGTGCCTGGAGTGGGACAGACTACGAGCAGTACTTC. Translating it yields CAWSGTDYEQYF.

The gene calls are TRBV19 and TRBJ2-2, with 10 bases aligning to TRBD2. This CDR3 comprises 14 residues. The V and J ends lost 7 bases and 3 bases, in that order; junction bases with no gene match: 2. Looked up from germline, CDR1 is LNHDA and CDR2 is SQIVND (reference sequence). CDR3 in amino acids: CASNGLADTGELFF. In DNA, the CDR3 is TGTGCCAGTAATGGACTAGCGGACACCGGGGAGCTGTTTTTT.

The gene calls are TRBV4-1 and TRBJ1-2; D is unresolved. Germline loops: CDR1 MGHRA, CDR2 YSYEKL. V lost 0 bases to trimming and J lost 6 bases, with 11 bases between them. CDR3 size: 14 residues. CDR3 nucleotide sequence: TGCGCCAGCAGCCAAGATTCCGGGAGGGATGGCTACACCTTC. This translates into CASSQDSGRDGYTF.

This clonotype has a count of ten or more. The V and J genes are TRBV21-1 and TRBJ2-2; the listed D gene, TRBD2, was not tested against the DNA. TRBV21-1 is described as a pseudogene. The CDR3 has 15 residues. This chain's CDR3 is CASSKRERGAGELFF. The DNA of the CDR3 is TGTGCCAGCAGCAAGCGGGAGCGGGGTGCCGGGGAGCTGTTTTTT.

The chain uses TRBV5-1 and TRBJ2-2; 7 bases agree with TRBD1. Germline V gene lookup returns CDR1 SGHRS and CDR2 YFSETQ. The junction had 6 bases not matched to a gene; V was cut back by 3 bases and J by 7 bases. The CDR3 runs to 14 residues. CDR3 amino acids: CASSSQGWDGELFF. Written as DNA, the CDR3 is TGCGCCAGCAGCTCACAGGGGTGGGACGGGGAGCTGTTTTTT.

At least ten counts were recorded for this clonotype. The chain employs TRBV18 and TRBJ1-2; 7 positions agree with TRBD1. J was trimmed by 0 bases and V by 4 bases; bases with no gene match: 5. In germline, CDR1 is KGHSH, CDR2 LQKENI. This CDR3 comprises 15 residues. CDR3 sequence: CASSQPGQTNYGYTF. As DNA, the CDR3 is TGTGCCAGCTCACAGCCGGGACAGACTAACTATGGCTACACCTTC.

The rearrangement uses TRBV20-1 and TRBJ1-1; no clear D gene. Trimming shortened V by 6 bases and J by 0 bases, and 8 bases separated the two germline ends. There are 12 residues in the CDR3. CDR1 is DFQATT, CDR2 SNEGSKA, per germline (reference sequence). CDR3 bases: TGCAGTGCCGCCCCCCTGAACACTGAAGCTTTCTTT. This encodes CSAAPLNTEAFF.

The chain links TRBV7-2 to TRBJ2-1, with D hard to call. Per germline, CDR1 SGHTA and CDR2 FQGNSA. CDR3 length equals 13 residues. With 2 bases removed from V and 4 bases from J, the gap between germline ends came to 6 bases. The CDR3: CASSLTHYNEQFF. DNA of the CDR3: TGTGCCAGCAGCTTAACCCATTACAATGAGCAGTTCTTC.

This clonotype was picked up a small number of times. The V and J genes are TRBV29-1 and TRBJ1-2; D not resolved. CDR3 length: 12 amino acids. V was trimmed by 6 bases and J by 5 bases, leaving 13 bases between them. Germline loops: CDR1 SQVTM, CDR2 ANQGSEA. Written as DNA, the CDR3 is TGCAGCGTCGCGGGTCCCAGTTATGGCTACACCTTC. Its translation is CSVAGPSYGYTF.

V gene TRBV2 combines with J gene TRBJ2-3; weak D call: TRBD1 (6 bases). V shed 6 bases and J shed 4 bases, with 14 bases lying between them. Germline V CDR1 and CDR2: SNHLY, FYNNEI. The CDR3 consists of 14 residues. CDR3 protein: CASSPPRTADTQYF. CDR3 coding DNA: TGTGCCAGCAGCCCACCCCGGACAGCAGATACGCAGTATTTT.

In its sample, this clonotype was seen a few times. The rearrangement uses TRBV7-3 and TRBJ2-5, with TRBD1 matching over 9 bases. The CDR3 length is 15 residues. Germline CDR1 SGHTA, CDR2 FQGTGA. V shed 4 bases and J 2 bases; nucleotides not matched to a gene: 5. The CDR3 DNA reads TGTGCCAGCAGCTCGACAGGGGGAGGGCAAGAGACCCAGTACTTC. Residues: CASSSTGGGQETQYF.

This chain's CDR3 is CASSPVAHRDGYTF. Here the CDR3 DNA reads TGTGCCAGCAGTCCTGTTGCCCACAGAGATGGCTACACCTTC. V usage is TRBV28 and J usage is TRBJ1-2; D not certain. The CDR3 is made up of 14 amino acids. CDR1 MDHEN and CDR2 SYDVKM come from the germline V gene. V was pared by 5 bases and J by 6 bases, with 16 bases between.

This clonotype occurred many times. The rearrangement uses TRBV29-1 and TRBJ2-7; 10 bases line up with TRBD2. V lost 4 bases and J lost 0; bases outside the gene matches: 0. The germline V gene encodes CDR1 SQVTM and CDR2 ANQGSEA. This CDR3 spans 13 amino acids. The CDR3 here is CSVGLAGSYEQYF. The CDR3 region has the DNA TGCAGCGTTGGACTAGCGGGCTCCTACGAGCAGTACTTC.

This clonotype was observed a handful of times. The chain is built from TRBV12-3 or TRBV12-4 and TRBJ1-6; D possibly corresponds to TRBD1 (5 bases). With 6 bases removed from V and 4 bases from J, the gap between germline ends came to 16 bases. This CDR3 spans 16 amino acids. CDR3 DNA: TGTGCCAGCAGCCCCCGAGGGACGGAATATAATTCACCCCTCCACTTT. Protein sequence: CASSPRGTEYNSPLHF.

This clonotype was seen ten or more times. The chain combines TRBV4-1 with TRBJ2-4, with TRBD2 identical over 9 bases. V was clipped by 1 base and J by 0 bases; unmatched bases: 4. Germline CDR1 is MGHRA and CDR2 is YSYEKL. CDR3 size: 17 residues. The CDR3 spells CASSQVSSGVAKNIQYF. The CDR3 DNA reads TGCGCCAGCAGCCAAGTTTCTAGCGGGGTAGCCAAAAACATTCAGTACTTC.

The rearrangement joins TRBV29-1 to TRBJ2-3; maybe TRBD2 (6 bases). The CDR3 is 14 amino acids. CDR1 is SQVTM and CDR2 is ANQGSEA in the germline V gene. CDR3 in amino acids: CGASIGGSGDTQYF. CDR3 DNA sequence: TGCGGCGCCAGTATTGGGGGGTCCGGAGATACGCAGTATTTT.